The entry below describes one T cell receptor (beta chain). The entry originates in a study of blood T cell repertoires in COVID-19. Overall study context: Sites in the United States, Italy and Spain provided acute and convalescent COVID-19 samples.

The study assigned cohorts using participant-reported clinical history. Recovery among Cohort 3 donors was established by two negative PCRs, clearance, or symptom resolution. The CDR3 consists of 13 residues. V was clipped by 1 base and J by 8 bases, with 11 bases between them. The germline CDR1 and CDR2 sequences are SEHNR and FQNEAQ (reference sequence). Produced via immunoSEQ multiplex PCR; TCRdb's table is partial and in-frame only. In the table there are under 350,000 clones, about 89% of which are singletons. The chain employs TRBV7-9 and TRBJ1-2; the D gene is possibly TRBD1 (5 bases). Specimen: PBMCs or T cells enriched from blood (not recorded which). This clonotype originated in a woman aged 40 to 49 who had recovered from COVID-19. For the CDR3, the DNA is TGTGCCAGCAGCTTAGAGGAGGGGCGCGGCTACACCTTC. It translates to CASSLEEGRGYTF.